The 13 T cell receptor beta chains reported below all come from one sample, sequenced in a study of cytomegalovirus exposure and HLA in healthy donors. Amplification used 60 Vbeta primers and 13 Jbeta primers. Sequencing was performed with immunoSEQ multiplex PCR; in TCRdb, only in-frame clones are kept and a portion is missing. Among around 94,000 clones listed, 70% to 85% were seen once. Sequencing was done on a sample of PBMCs. The origin of the receptors is a human donor in good health.

The rearrangement links TRBV7-2 to TRBJ2-3, with 10 positions matching TRBD1. This CDR3 contains 16 residues. The V and J ends lost 4 bases and 5 bases, in that order; junction bases with no gene match: 9. CDR1 and CDR2 (germline): SGHTA, FQGNSA. CDR3: CASSWSGTGAGDTQYF. The CDR3 DNA reads as TGTGCCAGCAGCTGGTCCGGGACAGGGGCCGGAGATACGCAGTATTTT.

The chain is built from TRBV7-9 and TRBJ1-1; a weak D match, TRBD1 (5 bases). Germline values: CDR1 SEHNR, CDR2 FQNEAQ (reference sequence). This CDR3 spans 14 amino acids. The V and J ends lost 4 bases and 5 bases respectively, with 14 bases between them. DNA of the CDR3: TGTGCCAGCAGCTCGGAAAGCGCAGGGACTGAAGCTTTCTTT. Protein: CASSSESAGTEAFF.

The CDR3 loop is CASSQASLNEKLFF. The CDR3 nucleotides read TGTGCCAGCAGCCAAGCAAGTCTAAATGAAAAACTGTTTTTT. The V and J genes are TRBV4-2 and TRBJ1-4; D remains unclear. Germline lookup yields CDR1 LGHNA and CDR2 YNFKEQ. Between the trimmed V and J ends, which lost 1 base and 5 bases, there was a span of 8 bases. The CDR3 is 14 amino acids.

The chain combines TRBV9 with TRBJ1-2, with a tentative D call TRBD1 (6 bases). The CDR3 extends over 14 amino acids. Germline V CDR1 and CDR2: SGDLS, YYNGEE. Trimming cost V 3 bases and J 2 bases, with 11 bases left between them. CDR3 sequence: CASSEGVENYGYTF. The CDR3 DNA reads TGTGCCAGCAGCGAGGGGGTGGAGAACTATGGCTACACCTTC.

V is TRBV19 and J is TRBJ1-2; no clear D gene. There are 12 residues in the CDR3. The ends were cut back, 1 base at V and 8 bases at J, with 8 bases in the middle. Per germline, CDR1 LNHDA and CDR2 SQIVND (reference sequence). In nucleotides, the CDR3 is TGTGCCAGTAGTATAGTTGAGAGCGGCTACACCTTC. Amino acid sequence: CASSIVESGYTF.

J is TRBJ2-3 and V is TRBV7-9; D call uncertain. Looked up from germline, CDR1 is SEHNR and CDR2 is FQNEAQ (reference sequence). This CDR3 comprises 14 residues. V lost 7 bases and J lost 1, with 12 bases in between. CDR3: CASIGRGGTDTQYF. DNA of the CDR3: TGTGCCAGCATCGGAAGAGGAGGCACAGATACGCAGTATTTT.

The gene calls are TRBV18 and TRBJ1-2; 10 positions agree with TRBD1. Germline V lookup: CDR1 KGHSH, CDR2 LQKENI. Trimming cost V 3 bases and J 7 bases; bases outside gene matches: 17. This CDR3 contains 18 residues. The CDR3 DNA is TGTGCCAGCTCACCTTTCTCCGGGACAGGGGAGCCTATAGGTGGCTACACCTTC. The encoded protein is CASSPFSGTGEPIGGYTF.

This clone came up a few times. The chain is built from TRBV4-2 and TRBJ2-3; D is perhaps TRBD2 (6 bases). Germline values: CDR1 LGHNA, CDR2 YNFKEQ. V was trimmed by 0 bases and J by 2 bases, leaving 12 bases between them. CDR3 length equals 16 residues. The CDR3 region is CASSQDSGTPTDTQYF. In nucleotides, the CDR3 is TGTGCCAGCAGCCAAGACTCAGGGACTCCCACAGATACGCAGTATTTT.

V usage is TRBV29-1 and J usage is TRBJ1-1, with D possibly being TRBD1 (5 bases). Germline V gene sequence: CDR1 SQVTM, CDR2 ANQGSEA. The CDR3 covers 13 residues. V was cut by 4 bases and J by 3 bases, with 12 bases left in between. The CDR3 here is CSVGRDWDTEAFF. The CDR3 DNA reads as TGCAGCGTTGGGAGGGACTGGGACACTGAAGCTTTCTTT.

The V gene is TRBV7-9, the J gene TRBJ1-3, with D unclear. There are 17 residues in the CDR3. Germline V gives CDR1 SEHNR, CDR2 FQNEAQ (reference sequence). V was pared by 2 bases and J by 1 base, with 15 bases between. The CDR3 region is CASSLPLAPGSGNTIYF. In DNA, the CDR3 is TGTGCCAGCAGCTTACCCCTAGCGCCGGGTTCTGGAAACACCATATATTTT.

The chain recombines TRBV28 with TRBJ1-1; 7 nucleotides line up with TRBD1. This CDR3 comprises 15 residues. CDR1 and CDR2 (germline): MDHEN, SYDVKM. The ends lost 6 bases at V and 11 bases at J; junction bases unmatched: 18. CDR3 bases: TGTGCCAGCAGCCCCCCCGGGACAGCGAATATGGGGGCTTTCTTT. This encodes CASSPPGTANMGAFF.

The CDR3 DNA follows: TGTGCCAGTAGTATACAGGGGGATGTCCTGCCCCAGCATTTT. Its protein product is CASSIQGDVLPQHF. This rearrangement joins TRBV19 to TRBJ1-5; 7 bases fit TRBD1. Germline values: CDR1 LNHDA, CDR2 SQIVND (reference sequence). The V gene end was trimmed by 2 bases and the J gene end by 9 bases; junction bases not matched to a gene: 7. This CDR3 contains 14 residues.

This clone was counted a single time. The chain combines TRBV11-3 with TRBJ2-2; a possible D gene is TRBD2 (6 bases). V was clipped by 3 bases and J by 5 bases, with 10 bases between them. The CDR3 is 14 residues long. Germline CDR1 reads SGHNT; CDR2 reads YENEEA. The CDR3 DNA is TGTGCCAGCAGCTTTAGCGGAGAAACCGGGGAGCTGTTTTTT. Amino acids: CASSFSGETGELFF.